This T cell receptor beta chain was sequenced for a study of blood T cell repertoires in COVID-19. Study context: In each case, the material was cDNA or gDNA derived from T cells, B-cell-depleted T cells, or PBMCs.

Sequencing used immunoSEQ multiplex PCR; TCRdb keeps in-frame clones, though not all of them. The data show roughly 180,000 clones, with about 86% seen just once and around 8.2% held by the top ten. CDR1 is MGHRA and CDR2 is YSYEKL in the germline V gene. Trimming stripped 1 base from V and 8 bases from J, with 13 bases between. The CDR3 loop spans 14 amino acids. Material for sequencing was peripheral blood. V gene TRBV4-1 combines with J gene TRBJ2-3, with D perhaps TRBD2 (6 bases). This receptor was identified in a man aged 55 to 69 with acute or convalescent COVID-19. CDR3 protein: CASSQGLVAATQYF. CDR3 bases: TGCGCCAGCAGCCAAGGACTAGTGGCAGCTACGCAGTATTTT.